A single sample gave rise to the 17 T cell receptor beta chains below, sequenced in a study of OX40 agonist ivuxolimab in advanced cancers. Measured with immunoSEQ multiplex PCR; TCRdb has only the in-frame clones, and not every one. The sample lists tens of thousands of clones; 80% to 90% were seen once. Sequenced here: CD4+ or CD8+ T cells sorted from blood, sampled in a trial of the OX40 agonist ivuxolimab. The receptors come from an adult with an advanced solid tumor such as melanoma, head and neck, liver or kidney cancer.

The chain links TRBV13 to TRBJ2-2; TRBD2 might be the D (5 bases). CDR3 length: 16 amino acids. CDR1 is PRHDT and CDR2 is FYEKMQ in the germline V gene (reference sequence). V lost 5 bases and J lost 2, with 15 bases in between. The CDR3 region is CASSTEKRRNTGELFF. The CDR3 DNA sequence: TGTGCCAGCAGCACCGAAAAGCGGAGAAACACCGGGGAGCTGTTTTTT.

This clone occurred once. V and J are TRBV27 and TRBJ2-5; 10 nucleotides line up with TRBD1. The germline gives CDR1 MNHEY, CDR2 SMNVEV (reference sequence). J gave up 5 bases and V 2 bases, and 11 bases lay outside the gene matches. The CDR3 loop spans 17 amino acids. CDR3 coding DNA: TGTGCCAGCAGTTTACTCTTTGACAGGGGGCGAATGGAGACCCAGTACTTC. Its translation is CASSLLFDRGRMETQYF.

The genes are TRBV6-6 and TRBJ2-7, with a possible D match to TRBD1 (6 bases). This CDR3 spans 13 amino acids. The V end was cut by 5 bases, the J end by 5 bases, with 13 bases between. From germline, CDR1 is MNHNY and CDR2 SVGAGI (reference sequence). CDR3 region: CASSPWTDHEQYF. The CDR3 bases are TGTGCCAGCAGTCCATGGACAGACCACGAGCAGTACTTC.

The genes are TRBV19 and TRBJ1-2; 11 bases agree with TRBD1. This CDR3 comprises 14 residues. V trimming: 6 bases; J trimming: 7 bases; junction bases outside the gene matches: 7. The germline CDR1 and CDR2 sequences are LNHDA and SQIVND (reference sequence). The chain's CDR3 is CASRRTGGASGYTF. DNA for the CDR3: TGTGCCAGTAGAAGGACAGGGGGCGCGTCTGGCTACACCTTC.

The chain uses TRBV7-6 and TRBJ1-5; TRBD1 is a possible D gene (5 bases). From germline, CDR1 is SGHVS and CDR2 FNYEAQ. The V end was cut by 1 base, the J end by 0 bases, with 7 bases between. CDR3 length: 15 residues. This chain's CDR3 is CASSLVGDSNQPQHF. In DNA form, the CDR3 reads TGTGCCAGCAGCTTAGTGGGGGATAGCAATCAGCCCCAGCATTTT.

The CDR3 DNA is TGTGCCAGCAGTTCTATCGGCTCCGGGGGGGCCGGGGAGCAGTTCTTC. Translated: CASSSIGSGGAGEQFF. This rearrangement joins TRBV27 to TRBJ2-1; TRBD2 matches at 8 bases. The CDR3 is made up of 16 amino acids. The germline gives CDR1 MNHEY, CDR2 SMNVEV (reference sequence). Germline trimming cut 4 bases from V and 10 bases from J; bases unmatched to any gene: 15.

This rearrangement joins TRBV29-1 to TRBJ2-7; 8 positions match TRBD1. Germline V lookup: CDR1 SQVTM, CDR2 ANQGSEA. The CDR3 is 16 amino acids. With 7 bases clipped from V and 3 bases from J, the junction kept 17 bases outside the gene matches. The CDR3 DNA reads as TGCAGCGCATTAGGGACAGGACCCACTAGCTTCTACGAGCAGTACTTC. Amino acids: CSALGTGPTSFYEQYF.

The V gene is TRBV4-3, the J gene TRBJ2-7; 7 bases align to TRBD1. The V segment lost 2 bases and the J segment 4 bases; nucleotides outside the gene matches: 8. Germline values: CDR1 LGHNA, CDR2 YSLEER. The CDR3 loop spans 15 amino acids. The CDR3 DNA follows: TGCGCCAGCAGCCAAACACCAGGGGGATGGTACGAGCAGTACTTC. It codes for CASSQTPGGWYEQYF.

This clone was observed a single time. At one boundary the junction diverges from the germline segment, which might be a read error. This chain uses TRBV30 with TRBJ2-7; a possible D gene is TRBD2 (7 bases). The germline V gene encodes CDR1 GTSNPN and CDR2 SVGIG (reference sequence). There are 13 residues in the CDR3. CDR3 sequence (DNA): TGTGCCGGGAGGGGGGGGGCCAGGTACGAGCAGTACTTC. Translating it yields CAGRGGARYEQYF.

The rearrangement links TRBV5-1 to TRBJ1-4; D is undetermined. V lost 4 bases to trimming and J lost 8 bases, with 15 bases between them. Germline V gene sequence: CDR1 SGHRS, CDR2 YFSETQ. This CDR3 comprises 14 residues. The CDR3 reads CASSPRAPDEKLFF. CDR3 DNA: TGCGCCAGCAGCCCCCGGGCCCCAGACGAAAAACTGTTTTTT.

J is TRBJ1-4 and V is TRBV4-3; D may be TRBD1 (5 bases). CDR3 length equals 15 residues. V gave up 0 bases and J gave up 6 bases, with 11 bases separating them. Germline-derived CDR1 and CDR2 are LGHNA and YSLEER. The CDR3: CASSQDRGLDEKLFF. Here the CDR3 DNA reads TGCGCCAGCAGCCAAGATAGGGGCCTCGATGAAAAACTGTTTTTT.

Only a few counts were recorded for this clone. This chain joins TRBV7-9 and TRBJ1-2, with D perhaps TRBD1 (6 bases). CDR1 and CDR2 from the germline V gene are SEHNR and FQNEAQ (reference sequence). V was cut by 4 bases and J by 6 bases, with 15 bases left in between. The CDR3 loop spans 14 amino acids. The DNA for the CDR3 is TGTGCCAGCAGCTACACCGGGGGCAGCGATGGCTACACCTTC. Amino acid sequence: CASSYTGGSDGYTF.

The chain joins TRBV6-5 to TRBJ2-2; perhaps TRBD1 as D (6 bases). Trimming cost V 2 bases and J 6 bases, with 10 bases left between them. This CDR3 comprises 14 residues. From germline, CDR1 is MNHEY and CDR2 SVGAGI. The CDR3 protein is CASSYPGQPGELFF. The CDR3 bases are TGTGCCAGCAGTTACCCGGGACAACCCGGGGAGCTGTTTTTT.

The rearrangement links TRBV7-2 to TRBJ1-4; unclear D gene. The germline V and J ends were trimmed by 5 bases and 5 bases, with 12 bases remaining between them. Germline assignment: CDR1 SGHTA and CDR2 FQGNSA. This CDR3 is 14 amino acids long. CDR3 DNA: TGTGCCAGCAGCGCCTCGTCGGGGAATGAAAAACTGTTTTTT. The encoded protein is CASSASSGNEKLFF. Full variable domain (outside the CDR3, taken from reference TRBV7-2 and TRBJ1-4): GAGVSQSPSNKVTEKGKDVELRCDPISGHTALYWYRQSLGQGLEFLIYFQGNSAPDKSGLPSDRFSAERTGGSVSTLTIQRTQQEDSAVYLCASSASSGNEKLFFGSGTQLSVL.

The chain carries TRBV27 and TRBJ1-6; no clear D gene. Trimming pared 3 bases from V and 0 bases from J, leaving 6 bases between. The CDR3 sequence is 15 residues long. The germline V gene encodes CDR1 MNHEY and CDR2 SMNVEV (reference sequence). The CDR3 bases are TGTGCCAGCAGTTTGACAAGCTCCTATAATTCACCCCTCCACTTT. Translated, it gives CASSLTSSYNSPLHF.

This chain connects TRBV7-8 to TRBJ2-1; D unclear. Germline values: CDR1 SGHVS, CDR2 FQNEAQ. Trimming left V 3 bases short and J 4 bases short, with 10 bases between. The length of the CDR3 is 14 residues. CDR3 loop: CASSLPGDYNEQFF. The CDR3 DNA reads as TGTGCCAGCAGCTTGCCAGGAGATTACAATGAGCAGTTCTTC.

This clone is a singleton in its sample. The chain couples TRBV7-8 to TRBJ2-2; TRBD2 agrees at 12 bases. V shed 1 base, J shed 6 bases, and the junction held 6 bases outside the gene matches. Looked up from germline, CDR1 is SGHVS and CDR2 is FQNEAQ. The CDR3 contains 17 residues. The CDR3 here is CASSLGSSGRAPGELFF. In DNA form, the CDR3 reads TGTGCCAGCAGCTTAGGGTCTAGCGGGAGGGCGCCCGGGGAGCTGTTTTTT.